These 26 T cell receptor beta chains were all obtained from the same sample, sequenced in a study of blood T cell repertoires in COVID-19. Assay used: immunoSEQ multiplex PCR; TCRdb lists only in-frame clones, some missing. The repertoire includes around 56,000 clones, more than 60% of them detected once, and about 14% sits in the top ten. Specimen: peripheral blood. The receptors derive from a woman in her seventies with acute or convalescent COVID-19.

This chain connects TRBV5-4 to TRBJ2-2; TRBD1 matches 7 bases. J gave up 6 bases and V 4 bases, and 9 bases lay outside the gene matches. The CDR3 contains 15 residues. Per the germline V gene, CDR1 is SGHNT and CDR2 is YYREEE (reference sequence). The CDR3 spells CASSLRQGTAGELFF. CDR3 DNA: TGTGCCAGCAGCCTCCGACAGGGTACAGCCGGGGAGCTGTTTTTT.

The sample holds a few counts of this clone. The chain has TRBV18 and TRBJ2-6, with 8 bases lining up with TRBD2. V trimming: 6 bases; J trimming: 0 bases; junction bases outside the gene matches: 10. Germline CDR1 KGHSH, CDR2 LQKENI. The length of the CDR3 is 18 residues. The CDR3 loop reads CASSAQGLGTSGANVLTF. The CDR3 region has the DNA TGTGCCAGCTCTGCGCAGGGACTAGGTACCTCTGGGGCCAACGTCCTGACTTTC.

This clone was counted between two and nine times. The chain is built from TRBV6-5 and TRBJ1-2; D is perhaps TRBD1 (6 bases). Germline CDR1 reads MNHEY; CDR2 reads SVGAGI. The CDR3 has 12 residues. Trimming left V 6 bases short and J 3 bases short, with 8 bases between. The CDR3 nucleotides read TGTGCCAGCAGGCGGACAGACTATGGCTACACCTTC. Residues: CASRRTDYGYTF.

The chain employs TRBV19 and TRBJ2-1, with D unclear. Trimming shortened V by 1 base and J by 1 base, and 11 bases separated the two germline ends. The CDR3 is made up of 16 amino acids. The V gene's germline CDR1 is LNHDA and CDR2 SQIVND (reference sequence). The CDR3, as DNA: TGTGCCAGTAGTATAGTGGCAGGCCGTTCCTACAATGAGCAGTTCTTC. This codes for CASSIVAGRSYNEQFF.

V is TRBV7-9 and J is TRBJ1-1; D is possibly TRBD1 (6 bases). The CDR3 sequence is 14 residues long. V was shortened by 8 bases and J by 1 base, with 14 bases between the two germline ends. Germline V gives CDR1 SEHNR, CDR2 FQNEAQ (reference sequence). The CDR3 DNA is TGTGCCAGCGGGGAACAGGGAAAGAACACTGAAGCTTTCTTT. It encodes CASGEQGKNTEAFF.

The V gene is TRBV12-3 or TRBV12-4, the J gene TRBJ1-5; D is undetermined. Trimming pared 6 bases from V and 9 bases from J, leaving 9 bases between. The CDR3 is 11 amino acids. The CDR3 spells CASSWGGPQHF. CDR3 sequence (DNA): TGTGCCAGCAGCTGGGGAGGGCCCCAGCATTTT.

J is TRBJ2-7 and V is TRBV15; 10 bases align to TRBD1. CDR3 size: 14 residues. CDR1 LNHNV and CDR2 YYDKDF come from the germline V gene (reference sequence). Trimming took 6 bases from V and 7 from J; bases not matched to a gene: 9. This chain's CDR3 is CATRGQGLSWEQYV. The CDR3 nucleotides are TGTGCCACCAGGGGACAGGGGTTGTCGTGGGAGCAGTACGTC.

This rearrangement joins TRBV1 to TRBJ1-2; the table's D call TRBD1 went unverified against the DNA. TRBV1 is a listed pseudogene. This CDR3 spans 13 amino acids. DNA of the CDR3: TGCACCAGCAGCCTAGAACAGGTCTGGGGCTACACCTTC. This translates into CTSSLEQVWGYTF.

This chain links TRBV3-1 (or the pseudogene TRBV3-2) with TRBJ1-1, with a tentative D call TRBD1 (5 bases). V was cut by 4 bases and J by 7 bases, with 16 bases left in between. The CDR3 totals 14 residues. Germline-derived CDR1 and CDR2 are LGHDT and YNNKEL (reference sequence). The CDR3 DNA sequence: TGTGCCAGCAGCCGCCATTCAGGGCGAGGTGAAGCTTTCTTT. The encoded protein is CASSRHSGRGEAFF.

This clone has only a few counts. The chain is built from TRBV6-5 and TRBJ2-7, with D maybe TRBD1 (6 bases). Between the trimmed V and J ends, which lost 6 bases and 5 bases, there was a span of 14 bases. The CDR3 sequence is 13 residues long. Germline assignment: CDR1 MNHEY and CDR2 SVGAGI. This CDR3 reads CASRSTGRHEQYF. The CDR3 nucleotides read TGTGCCAGCAGGTCGACAGGTCGTCACGAGCAGTACTTC.

The gene calls are TRBV5-1 and TRBJ1-1; maybe TRBD1 (6 bases). Germline-derived CDR1 and CDR2 are SGHRS and YFSETQ. The V and J ends lost 0 bases and 1 base respectively, with 7 bases between them. CDR3 length equals 14 residues. The CDR3 protein is CASSLGGQNTEAFF. The CDR3 nucleotides are TGCGCCAGCAGCTTGGGGGGACAGAACACTGAAGCTTTCTTT.

The V and J genes are TRBV19 and TRBJ1-1; no clear D gene. This CDR3 is built from 11 residues. The germline CDR1 and CDR2 sequences are LNHDA and SQIVND (reference sequence). The V end was cut by 5 bases, the J end by 9 bases, with 10 bases between. CDR3 loop: CASSRGGKAFF. The CDR3 nucleotides are TGTGCCAGTAGTCGGGGTGGAAAAGCTTTCTTT.

The V gene is TRBV11-2, the J gene TRBJ2-5; D not certain. The ends were cut back, 5 bases at V and 7 bases at J, with 8 bases in the middle. The CDR3 spans 11 residues. Germline CDR1 SGHAT, CDR2 FQNNGV. CDR3 region: CASSLHGTQYF. The CDR3 nucleotides are TGTGCCAGCAGCCTTCACGGGACCCAGTACTTC.

The chain uses TRBV19 and TRBJ1-5; perhaps TRBD1 as D (6 bases). Germline CDR1 and CDR2: LNHDA and SQIVND (reference sequence). V dropped 5 bases and J dropped 7 bases, with 15 bases sitting between them. The CDR3 is made up of 14 amino acids. DNA for the CDR3: TGTGCCAGTAGTCCGACAGGCTGGAACCAGCCCCAGCATTTT. The encoded protein is CASSPTGWNQPQHF.

The chain combines TRBV5-4 with TRBJ1-2, with D unclear. Trimming removed 7 bases from V and 1 base from J, with 14 bases in between. Germline values: CDR1 SGHNT, CDR2 YYREEE (reference sequence). The CDR3 is 14 residues long. In DNA form, the CDR3 reads TGTGCCAGCGGATCCCAGAGGATTAACTATGGCTACACCTTC. It translates to CASGSQRINYGYTF.

This clone has a single count. V and J are TRBV18 and TRBJ1-4; 9 bases align to TRBD1. The CDR3 spans 18 residues. Germline CDR1 reads KGHSH; CDR2 reads LQKENI. J gave up 3 bases and V 3 bases, and 11 bases lay outside the gene matches. CDR3 residues: CASSPQRQGVSANEKLFF. The CDR3 DNA follows: TGTGCCAGCTCACCGCAAAGACAGGGGGTATCGGCTAATGAAAAACTGTTTTTT.

This chain connects TRBV4-1 to TRBJ2-3; 7 nucleotides agree with TRBD2. CDR1 is MGHRA and CDR2 is YSYEKL in the germline V gene. V dropped 2 bases and J dropped 6; count of bases not matched to a gene: 14. The CDR3 runs to 17 residues. CDR3 sequence: CASSQPQAGILGDTQYF. CDR3 DNA sequence: TGCGCCAGCAGCCAACCCCAAGCGGGAATCTTGGGGGATACGCAGTATTTT.

CDR3: CASTLGQGVYGYTF. As DNA, the CDR3 is TGCGCCAGCACCCTAGGACAGGGGGTCTATGGCTACACCTTC. The rearrangement joins TRBV5-1 to TRBJ1-2; 10 bases are a match to TRBD1. This CDR3 contains 14 residues. V was clipped by 6 bases and J by 4 bases; unmatched bases: 6. Germline V CDR1 and CDR2: SGHRS, YFSETQ.

This clone was observed a single time. The chain uses TRBV19 and TRBJ1-3, with a possible D match to TRBD1 (6 bases). Germline assignment: CDR1 LNHDA and CDR2 SQIVND (reference sequence). Trimming took off 6 bases at V and 2 bases at J, with 11 bases between the two ends. The CDR3 totals 14 residues. This CDR3 is CASSLKGAGNTIYF. The CDR3 nucleotides read TGTGCCAGTAGCCTCAAGGGGGCTGGAAACACCATATATTTT.

This sequence joins TRBV19 and TRBJ2-2; tentative D call: TRBD2 (6 bases). Trimming removed 6 bases from V and 2 bases from J, with 16 bases in between. Germline assignment: CDR1 LNHDA and CDR2 SQIVND (reference sequence). The CDR3 contains 16 residues. The CDR3 DNA reads as TGTGCCAGTAGCGTTGTAAGCGGGCCTAACACCGGGGAGCTGTTTTTT. Protein: CASSVVSGPNTGELFF. Full variable domain (outside the CDR3, taken from reference TRBV19 and TRBJ2-2): DGGITQSPKYLFRKEGQNVTLSCEQNLNHDAMYWYRQDPGQGLRLIYYSQIVNDFQKGDIAEGYSVSREKKESFPLTVTSAQKNPTAFYLCASSVVSGPNTGELFFGEGSRLTVL.

This clone was recorded a few times. The genes are TRBV11-2 and TRBJ2-5; weak D call: TRBD1 (7 bases). Between the trimmed V and J ends, which lost 2 bases and 1 base, there was a span of 14 bases. The CDR3 totals 16 residues. Germline CDR1 SGHAT, CDR2 FQNNGV. The CDR3 protein is CASSLFAGQTQETQYF. CDR3 nucleotides: TGTGCCAGCAGCTTATTTGCGGGACAGACCCAAGAGACCCAGTACTTC.

The rearrangement uses TRBV3-1 (or the pseudogene TRBV3-2) and TRBJ1-5; no reliable D call. Germline CDR1 is LGHDT and CDR2 is YNNKEL (reference sequence). The V and J ends lost 4 bases and 6 bases respectively, with 10 bases between them. There are 13 residues in the CDR3. CDR3: CASSPGLGQPQHF. CDR3 DNA: TGTGCCAGCAGCCCCGGTCTCGGTCAGCCCCAGCATTTT.

CDR3 region: CASSPGLAGQETQYF. In DNA form, the CDR3 reads TGTGCCAGCAGCCCAGGACTAGCGGGCCAAGAGACCCAGTACTTC. The rearrangement uses TRBV5-4 and TRBJ2-5; 11 nucleotides line up with TRBD2. The germline gives CDR1 SGHNT, CDR2 YYREEE (reference sequence). The CDR3 spans 15 residues. The J segment lost 1 base and the V segment lost 4 bases, leaving 3 bases of the junction unmatched.

This clone turned up a few times. The chain has TRBV7-9 and TRBJ1-1; D gene unclear. V was clipped by 4 bases and J by 1 base, with 10 bases between them. Per the germline V gene, CDR1 is SEHNR and CDR2 is FQNEAQ (reference sequence). CDR3 size: 14 residues. The CDR3 coding sequence is TGTGCCAGCAGCTCGGTCTTGCCGAACACTGAAGCTTTCTTT. It specifies CASSSVLPNTEAFF.

V is TRBV9 and J is TRBJ2-2, with TRBD1 as a possible D gene (5 bases). Germline V CDR1 and CDR2: SGDLS, YYNGEE. The V gene lost 0 bases and the J gene lost 5 bases, with 11 bases spanning the gap. This CDR3 has 15 residues. This CDR3 reads CASSVDGQVTGELFF. CDR3 bases: TGTGCCAGCAGCGTAGACGGACAAGTAACCGGGGAGCTGTTTTTT.

This clone appeared a single time. The chain uses TRBV18 and TRBJ1-6; no firm D call. The ends were cut back, 3 bases at V and 10 bases at J, with 13 bases in the middle. This CDR3 contains 14 residues. Germline assignment: CDR1 KGHSH and CDR2 LQKENI. CDR3 sequence (DNA): TGTGCCAGCTCACCTACGACTGAGAAATCACCCCTCCACTTT. As protein: CASSPTTEKSPLHF.